The 25 T cell receptor beta chains presented below share a single source sample, sequenced in a study of CD8 T cells in Susac syndrome. Reverse transcription of about 0.5 to 1 ug RNA used random hexamers. MiXCR, run by TCRdb on the immunoSEQ multiplex PCR reads, gives a single entry per CDR3 protein. The sample includes fewer than 85,000 distinct CDR3 sequences, around 94% of them seen just once. Sequenced input: CD8+ T cells from PBMCs. The receptors stem from a human donor with Susac syndrome.

V gene TRBV7-8 combines with J gene TRBJ2-7, with unresolved D. CDR1 SGHVS and CDR2 FQNEAQ come from the germline V gene. This CDR3 has 13 residues. The V gene lost 1 base and the J gene lost 4 bases, with 8 bases spanning the gap. The CDR3 sequence: CASSLDIGYEQYF. CDR3 nucleotide sequence: TGTGCCAGCAGCTTAGACATAGGTTACGAGCAGTACTTC.

The chain links TRBV7-2 to TRBJ2-7; D ambiguous. The germline CDR1 and CDR2 sequences are SGHTA and FQGNSA. The germline V and J ends were trimmed by 1 base and 3 bases, with 13 bases remaining between them. There are 15 residues in the CDR3. For the CDR3, the DNA is TGTGCCAGCAGCTTAGGAGACGAGACATACTACGAGCAGTACTTC. This encodes CASSLGDETYYEQYF.

V is TRBV27 and J is TRBJ2-2; D is unclear. Germline V gives CDR1 MNHEY, CDR2 SMNVEV (reference sequence). The CDR3 loop spans 13 amino acids. The ends were cut back, 0 bases at V and 4 bases at J, with 3 bases in the middle. Here the CDR3 reads CASSLSVTGELFF. In DNA, the CDR3 is TGTGCCAGCAGTTTATCGGTCACCGGGGAGCTGTTTTTT.

The rearrangement joins TRBV7-9 to TRBJ2-1; D uncertain. The CDR3 has 14 residues. V was pared by 1 base and J by 6 bases, with 10 bases between. Germline V gene sequence: CDR1 SEHNR, CDR2 FQNEAQ (reference sequence). The CDR3 here is CASSLEIQGNEQFF. CDR3 nucleotide sequence: TGTGCCAGCAGCTTAGAGATCCAAGGCAATGAGCAGTTCTTC.

The V call is TRBV11-2, the J call TRBJ1-1; D unclear. This CDR3 has 18 residues. Germline V gene lookup returns CDR1 SGHAT and CDR2 FQNNGV. V was trimmed by 6 bases and J by 4 bases, leaving 27 bases between them. CDR3 amino acids: CASRLIPFNGGLGTEAFF. CDR3 in DNA: TGTGCCAGCAGACTCATCCCTTTCAACGGCGGTTTGGGCACTGAAGCTTTCTTT. The complete variable domain, with remaining parts taken from reference TRBV11-2 and TRBJ1-1, reads EAGVAQSPRYKIIEKRQSVAFWCNPISGHATLYWYQQILGQGPKLLIQFQNNGVVDDSQLPKDRFSAERLKGVDSTLKIQPAKLEDSAVYLCASRLIPFNGGLGTEAFFGQGTRLTVV.

This sequence joins TRBV2 and TRBJ1-5; 7 bases align to TRBD1. From germline, CDR1 is SNHLY and CDR2 FYNNEI. After removal of 4 bases from V and 4 bases from J, the junction contained 7 bases not matched to a gene. The CDR3 length is 15 residues. CDR3 protein: CASSGPGQQNQPQHF. Written as DNA, the CDR3 is TGTGCCAGCAGTGGACCGGGACAGCAAAATCAGCCCCAGCATTTT.

The chain uses TRBV20-1 and TRBJ1-6; D gene unclear. This CDR3 spans 12 amino acids. Germline V lookup: CDR1 DFQATT, CDR2 SNEGSKA (reference sequence). Trimming removed 3 bases at V and 7 bases at J, with 7 bases between. The CDR3 coding sequence is TGCAGTGCTAGTAGGGAGAATTCACCCCTCCACTTT. Translating it yields CSASRENSPLHF.

The V and J genes are TRBV5-6 and TRBJ1-1; D call uncertain. CDR1 is SGHDT and CDR2 is YYEEEE in the germline V gene. V was clipped by 2 bases and J by 1 base, with 9 bases between them. The CDR3 covers 14 residues. CDR3 bases: TGTGCCAGCAGCTTTCCCCGGCAGAACACTGAAGCTTTCTTT. Its translation is CASSFPRQNTEAFF.

The genes are TRBV14 and TRBJ2-5; D ambiguous. CDR1 SGHDN and CDR2 FVKESK come from the germline V gene. The CDR3 is 14 amino acids. The V gene lost 0 bases and the J gene lost 7 bases, with 12 bases spanning the gap. DNA of the CDR3: TGTGCCAGCAGCCAAGATATAGAAGGCCGGACCCAGTACTTC. This gives the protein CASSQDIEGRTQYF. The complete variable domain, with remaining parts taken from reference TRBV14 and TRBJ2-5, reads EAGVTQFPSHSVIEKGQTVTLRCDPISGHDNLYWYRRVMGKEIKFLLHFVKESKQDESGMPNNRFLAERTGGTYSTLKVQPAELEDSGVYFCASSQDIEGRTQYFGPGTRLLVL.

This clonotype was recorded only once. The rearrangement joins TRBV20-1 to TRBJ2-1, with 8 bases aligning to TRBD2. Germline CDR1 reads DFQATT; CDR2 reads SNEGSKA (reference sequence). This CDR3 spans 14 amino acids. V lost 3 bases to trimming and J lost 3 bases; unmatched junction nucleotides: 4. The chain's CDR3 is CSASVAGLYNEQFF. The DNA of the CDR3 is TGCAGTGCTAGTGTAGCGGGACTCTACAATGAGCAGTTCTTC.

The gene calls are TRBV4-1 and TRBJ2-5, with a tentative D call TRBD1 (6 bases). CDR3 size: 14 residues. Germline CDR1 reads MGHRA; CDR2 reads YSYEKL. Trimming removed 0 bases at V and 1 base at J, with 6 bases between. CDR3 sequence reads: CASSQDRGQETQYF. The CDR3 region has the DNA TGCGCCAGCAGCCAAGACAGGGGCCAAGAGACCCAGTACTTC.

The chain employs TRBV7-6 and TRBJ1-5; perhaps TRBD1 as D (5 bases). The CDR3 length is 14 residues. The germline V gene encodes CDR1 SGHVS and CDR2 FNYEAQ. V was trimmed by 5 bases and J by 5 bases, leaving 13 bases between them. CDR3: CASSPQDLDQPQHF. In DNA form, the CDR3 reads TGTGCCAGCAGCCCACAGGACCTTGATCAGCCCCAGCATTTT.

V gene TRBV6-2 or TRBV6-3 combines with J gene TRBJ1-1, with D hard to call. This CDR3 region has 16 residues. V lost 4 bases, J lost 11 bases, and 26 bases lay in between. The germline CDR1 and CDR2 sequences are MNHEY and SVGEGT. CDR3 coding DNA: TGTGCCAGCAGTTCAAAAGTCGTCGTCATGCGTAATTGGGCTTTCTTT. This encodes CASSSKVVVMRNWAFF.

This chain joins TRBV20-1 and TRBJ2-3, with TRBD2 as a possible D gene (6 bases). V lost 0 bases and J 0 bases, leaving 10 bases between the germline ends. This CDR3 region has 15 residues. From germline, CDR1 is DFQATT and CDR2 SNEGSKA (reference sequence). For the CDR3, the DNA is TGCAGTGCTAGAGAAAGACTAGGAAGCACAGATACGCAGTATTTT. Residues: CSARERLGSTDTQYF.

The chain combines TRBV28 with TRBJ1-3, with a possible D match to TRBD1 (5 bases). Deletions cut 3 bases from V and 15 bases from J, with 18 bases between. Germline loops: CDR1 MDHEN, CDR2 SYDVKM. The CDR3 contains 13 residues. CDR3 coding DNA: TGTGCCAGCAGTTTTGGCGGGACCCTCTGGCAATATTTT. Translated: CASSFGGTLWQYF. Filled out from reference TRBV28 and TRBJ1-3, the complete variable domain reads DVKVTQSSRYLVKRTGEKVFLECVQDMDHENMFWYRQDPGLGLRLIYFSYDVKMKEKGDIPEGYSVSREKKERFSLILESASTNQTSMYLCASSFGGTLWQYFGEGSWLTVV.

The chain's CDR3 is CAWSVTGQLTSNQPQHF. Written as DNA, the CDR3 is TGTGCCTGGAGTGTAACGGGGCAATTAACTAGCAATCAGCCCCAGCATTTT. The genes are TRBV30 and TRBJ1-5; D may be TRBD1 (5 bases). The germline V gene has CDR1 GTSNPN and CDR2 SVGIG (reference sequence). The V gene lost 0 bases and the J gene lost 0 bases, with 15 bases spanning the gap. This CDR3 comprises 17 residues.

This chain connects TRBV9 to TRBJ1-5; no clear D gene. This CDR3 contains 15 residues. V gave up 0 bases and J gave up 2 bases, with 9 bases separating them. CDR1 is SGDLS and CDR2 is YYNGEE in the germline V gene. As DNA, the CDR3 is TGTGCCAGCAGCGTAGGAGGGTTCGGCAATCAGCCCCAGCATTTT. Translated: CASSVGGFGNQPQHF. The full variable domain, rest sourced from reference TRBV9 and TRBJ1-5, is DSGVTQTPKHLITATGQRVTLRCSPRSGDLSVYWYQQSLDQGLQFLIQYYNGEERAKGNILERFSAQQFPDLHSELNLSSLELGDSALYFCASSVGGFGNQPQHFGDGTRLSIL.

The J gene is TRBJ2-7, the V gene TRBV12-3 or TRBV12-4; D may be TRBD2 (5 bases). V was shortened by 1 base and J by 5 bases, with 12 bases between the two germline ends. This CDR3 spans 14 amino acids. This chain's CDR3 is CASSLDLAGHEQYF. CDR3 sequence (DNA): TGTGCCAGCAGTTTAGACCTAGCCGGGCACGAGCAGTACTTC.

The chain couples TRBV10-2 to TRBJ2-5, with D possibly TRBD2 on 7 matching bases. Germline V lookup: CDR1 WSHSY, CDR2 SAAADI. The CDR3 spans 14 residues. Trimming pared 2 bases from V and 4 bases from J, leaving 11 bases between. In nucleotides, the CDR3 is TGCGCCAGCAGTGAGCGGGGGGCCCCAGAGACCCAGTACTTC. It translates to CASSERGAPETQYF.

This sequence joins TRBV6-1 and TRBJ2-1, with 13 bases identical to TRBD2. The germline CDR1 and CDR2 sequences are MNHNS and SASEGT. V lost 6 bases and J lost 4; bases outside the gene matches: 9. The CDR3 loop spans 17 amino acids. CDR3 in amino acids: CASSPWTSGGSYNEQFF. DNA for the CDR3: TGTGCCAGCAGCCCCTGGACTAGCGGGGGCTCATACAATGAGCAGTTCTTC.

The chain is built from TRBV20-1 and TRBJ1-6, with D perhaps matching TRBD1 (5 bases). This CDR3 contains 15 residues. Per the germline V gene, CDR1 is DFQATT and CDR2 is SNEGSKA (reference sequence). Trimming removed 1 base from V and 5 bases from J, with 12 bases in between. The CDR3 spells CSARVPGLNNSPLHF. The DNA for the CDR3 is TGCAGTGCTAGAGTCCCGGGACTGAATAATTCACCCCTCCACTTT.

The V and J genes are TRBV19 and TRBJ1-6; unclear D gene. The CDR3 runs to 14 residues. Germline V gene lookup returns CDR1 LNHDA and CDR2 SQIVND (reference sequence). Trimming removed 3 bases from V and 7 bases from J, with 10 bases in between. CDR3 region: CASSIGQQNSPLHF. Here the CDR3 DNA reads TGTGCCAGTAGTATCGGGCAGCAGAATTCACCCCTCCACTTT.

In this sample, this clonotype turned up once. This chain uses TRBV3-1 with TRBJ2-6; D perhaps matches TRBD2 (5 bases). The CDR3 has 16 residues. From germline, CDR1 is LGHDT and CDR2 YNNKEL (reference sequence). Trimming cost V 0 bases and J 0 bases, with 6 bases left between them. The CDR3, as DNA: TGTGCCAGCAGCCAAGATCGGGGCTCTGGGGCCAACGTCCTGACTTTC. It yields the protein CASSQDRGSGANVLTF. Looking up the rest from reference TRBV3-1 and TRBJ2-6 gives the full variable domain: DTAVSQTPKYLVTQMGNDKSIKCEQNLGHDTMYWYKQDSKKFLKIMFSYNNKELIINETVPNRFSPKSPDKAHLNLHINSLELGDSAVYFCASSQDRGSGANVLTFGAGSRLTVL.

The J gene is TRBJ2-1, the V gene TRBV3-1; 7 positions match TRBD2. Looked up from germline, CDR1 is LGHDT and CDR2 is YNNKEL (reference sequence). This CDR3 is built from 16 residues. V shed 7 bases, J shed 0 bases, and the junction held 9 bases outside the gene matches. CDR3 sequence (DNA): TGTGCCAGCACCTCGGCTGGCGGGAGCTCCTACAATGAGCAGTTCTTC. It specifies CASTSAGGSSYNEQFF.

The chain uses TRBV4-1 and TRBJ1-2; possible D gene TRBD1, 5 bases. CDR3 length: 17 amino acids. The ends were cut back, 2 bases at V and 6 bases at J, with 22 bases in the middle. Looked up from germline, CDR1 is MGHRA and CDR2 is YSYEKL. The DNA of the CDR3 is TGCGCCAGCAGCCAACTCTGGACACCCCAGTTAAGGGATGGCTACACCTTC. Translation: CASSQLWTPQLRDGYTF.